The 20 T cell receptor beta chains below come from one sample, sequenced in a study of blood T cell repertoires in COVID-19. Data came from immunoSEQ multiplex PCR; TCRdb stores just in-frame clones and leaves some out. The repertoire has about 150,000 clones, 85% to 90% of them found once; the top ten carry approximately 15%. Sequencing was done on a sample of peripheral blood. Receptors were obtained from a woman in her thirties or forties with acute or convalescent COVID-19.

The genes are TRBV29-1 and TRBJ2-4, with a tentative D call TRBD2 (6 bases). Germline V gives CDR1 SQVTM, CDR2 ANQGSEA. The V end lost 4 bases, the J end lost 8 bases, and 9 bases lay between the germline ends. The CDR3 length is 11 residues. The CDR3 loop reads CSVGWGDIQYF. The CDR3 DNA follows: TGCAGCGTTGGGTGGGGGGACATTCAGTACTTC. Filled out from reference TRBV29-1 and TRBJ2-4, the complete variable domain reads SAVISQKPSRDICQRGTSLTIQCQVDSQVTMMFWYRQQPGQSLTLIATANQGSEATYESGFVIDKFPISRPNLTFSTLTVSNMSPEDSSIYLCSVGWGDIQYFGAGTRLSVL.

The rearrangement links TRBV6-5 to TRBJ2-1; D is uncertain. The germline V gene encodes CDR1 MNHEY and CDR2 SVGAGI. There are 13 residues in the CDR3. V was trimmed by 7 bases and J by 9 bases, leaving 16 bases between them. The CDR3 reads CASIDPERGEQFF. The CDR3 bases are TGTGCCAGCATCGATCCCGAGAGAGGTGAGCAGTTCTTC.

This clone has more than one count but fewer than ten. The V call is TRBV30, the J call TRBJ1-1, with a weak D call TRBD1 (5 bases). The CDR3 is 13 residues long. The germline CDR1 and CDR2 sequences are GTSNPN and SVGIG (reference sequence). Trimming left V 0 bases short and J 3 bases short, with 8 bases between. The CDR3 DNA reads as TGTGCCTGGAGTGTCTTACAGGACACTGAAGCTTTCTTT. Its translation is CAWSVLQDTEAFF.

The chain carries TRBV29-1 and TRBJ2-7; 11 bases fit TRBD1. The CDR3 is made up of 12 amino acids. V lost 6 bases and J lost 6; bases outside the gene matches: 4. Per the germline V gene, CDR1 is SQVTM and CDR2 is ANQGSEA. In nucleotides, the CDR3 is TGCAGCGTAAGGACAGGGGGCGCCGAGCAGTACTTC. Translated, it gives CSVRTGGAEQYF.

The V gene is TRBV15, the J gene TRBJ1-2; D is possibly TRBD1 (6 bases). Trimming stripped 1 base from V and 4 bases from J, with 13 bases between. CDR1 and CDR2 (germline): LNHNV, YYDKDF (reference sequence). The CDR3 totals 15 residues. CDR3 sequence: CATSRAIQGSYGYTF. As DNA, the CDR3 is TGTGCCACCAGCAGAGCGATACAGGGTAGCTATGGCTACACCTTC.

This chain joins TRBV4-1 and TRBJ1-5; a possible D gene is TRBD1 (5 bases). Germline V gives CDR1 MGHRA, CDR2 YSYEKL. The CDR3 covers 14 residues. V dropped 0 bases and J dropped 4 bases, with 7 bases sitting between them. For the CDR3, the DNA is TGCGCCAGCAGCCAAGACCCAGGGAATCAGCCCCAGCATTTT. This gives the protein CASSQDPGNQPQHF.

This sequence joins TRBV3-1 (or the pseudogene TRBV3-2) and TRBJ2-2; possibly TRBD2 for D (7 bases). The length of the CDR3 is 15 residues. Trimming removed 4 bases from V and 2 bases from J, with 11 bases in between. Germline-derived CDR1 and CDR2 are LGHDT and YNNKEL (reference sequence). The CDR3 DNA reads TGTGCCAGCAGCCCGGGGGGCACTAACACCGGGGAGCTGTTTTTT. It encodes CASSPGGTNTGELFF.

The V and J genes are TRBV19 and TRBJ1-6, with D maybe TRBD1 (6 bases). This CDR3 has 17 residues. Deletions cut 6 bases from V and 0 bases from J, with 15 bases between. Germline V lookup: CDR1 LNHDA, CDR2 SQIVND (reference sequence). CDR3 DNA sequence: TGTGCCAGTAGCTCCGGACAGAGAAGCTCCTATAATTCACCCCTCCACTTT. Amino acid sequence: CASSSGQRSSYNSPLHF.

The chain is built from TRBV5-1 and TRBJ2-1, with D uncertain. The V end was cut by 0 bases, the J end by 4 bases, with 8 bases between. The CDR3 contains 14 residues. The germline V gene has CDR1 SGHRS and CDR2 YFSETQ. The CDR3 coding sequence is TGCGCCAGCAGCTTGGCGGTTGATTACAATGAGCAGTTCTTC. Translated, it gives CASSLAVDYNEQFF.

The J gene is TRBJ2-1, the V gene TRBV27, with 9 nucleotides matching TRBD2. There are 16 residues in the CDR3. J was trimmed by 1 base and V by 3 bases; bases with no gene match: 4. The germline V gene has CDR1 MNHEY and CDR2 SMNVEV (reference sequence). The chain's CDR3 is CASSFRRGGSYNEQFF. The CDR3 DNA sequence: TGTGCCAGCAGTTTTCGGCGGGGGGGATCCTACAATGAGCAGTTCTTC.

This chain connects TRBV7-2 to TRBJ2-7; D may be TRBD2 (6 bases). The CDR3 is made up of 15 amino acids. Trimming shortened V by 2 bases and J by 1 base, and 12 bases separated the two germline ends. Germline-derived CDR1 and CDR2 are SGHTA and FQGNSA. The CDR3, as DNA: TGTGCCAGCAGCTTAAATCGGGGGAATTCCTACGAGCAGTACTTC. Translating gives CASSLNRGNSYEQYF.

The V call is TRBV3-1 (or the pseudogene TRBV3-2), the J call TRBJ2-2; TRBD2 matches 13 bases. With 0 bases clipped from V and 3 bases from J, the junction kept 10 bases outside the gene matches. The germline V gene has CDR1 LGHDT and CDR2 YNNKEL (reference sequence). There are 20 residues in the CDR3. CDR3 residues: CASSQDFSGTSGAYTGELFF. CDR3 nucleotides: TGTGCCAGCAGCCAAGATTTCTCCGGGACTAGCGGGGCGTACACCGGGGAGCTGTTTTTT.

This clone has only a few counts. The chain has TRBV2 and TRBJ2-7; 9 bases fit TRBD1. The trim removed 7 bases at V and 6 bases at J, leaving 10 bases unmatched. The length of the CDR3 is 14 residues. Looked up from germline, CDR1 is SNHLY and CDR2 is FYNNEI. CDR3 sequence (DNA): TGTGCCAGCATCCTCCCGGGACAGGGAGGCGAGCAGTACTTC. It translates to CASILPGQGGEQYF.

V usage is TRBV3-1 (or the pseudogene TRBV3-2) and J usage is TRBJ2-3, with D perhaps TRBD2 (5 bases). The CDR3 consists of 16 residues. V gave up 0 bases and J gave up 2 bases, with 12 bases separating them. Germline-derived CDR1 and CDR2 are LGHDT and YNNKEL (reference sequence). The CDR3 region has the DNA TGTGCCAGCAGCCAAGATTTCACTAGAAACACAGATACGCAGTATTTT. As protein: CASSQDFTRNTDTQYF.

This clone was seen a handful of times. V usage is TRBV6-4 and J usage is TRBJ2-1; TRBD2 aligns across 8 bases. The V gene's germline CDR1 is MRHNA and CDR2 SNTAGT. The CDR3 is made up of 16 amino acids. V trimming: 6 bases; J trimming: 6 bases; junction bases outside the gene matches: 13. CDR3 DNA sequence: TGTGCCAGCAGATGGGGTAGCGGGAACCAGTTCAATGAGCAGTTCTTC. Translated, it gives CASRWGSGNQFNEQFF.

The chain links TRBV6-5 to TRBJ1-6, with 8 positions matching TRBD1. CDR3 length equals 13 residues. The ends lost 8 bases at V and 9 bases at J; junction bases unmatched: 6. Germline CDR1 reads MNHEY; CDR2 reads SVGAGI. The CDR3 protein is CASLRQGSSPLHF. DNA for the CDR3: TGTGCCAGCTTAAGACAGGGGAGTTCACCCCTCCACTTT.

This clone is a singleton in its sample. This chain connects TRBV28 to TRBJ2-7; D uncertain. Germline CDR1 is MDHEN and CDR2 is SYDVKM. The length of the CDR3 is 12 residues. Trimming removed 4 bases at V and 3 bases at J, with 7 bases between. The CDR3 DNA reads TGTGCCAGCAGTTCTACGTTCTACGAGCAGTACTTC. Its translation: CASSSTFYEQYF.

The chain is built from TRBV5-5 and TRBJ2-2, with 7 bases identical to TRBD1. V lost 2 bases, J lost 7 bases, and 5 bases stayed unmatched. This CDR3 has 14 residues. Germline CDR1 is SGHKS and CDR2 is YYEKEE (reference sequence). The CDR3, as DNA: TGTGCCAGCAGCTTAGAAACAGGGGTCGGGGAGCTGTTTTTT. Translating gives CASSLETGVGELFF.

The V call is TRBV4-1, the J call TRBJ2-1; no reliable D call. Germline assignment: CDR1 MGHRA and CDR2 YSYEKL. CDR3 length: 16 residues. V lost 2 bases, J lost 2 bases, and 13 bases lay in between. The DNA of the CDR3 is TGCGCCAGCAGCCAACCAACAGCTTCTCCCTACAATGAGCAGTTCTTC. It translates to CASSQPTASPYNEQFF.

V is TRBV19 and J is TRBJ2-6, with D possibly being TRBD2 (5 bases). V was cut by 7 bases and J by 3 bases, with 7 bases left in between. The length of the CDR3 is 13 residues. CDR1 LNHDA and CDR2 SQIVND come from the germline V gene (reference sequence). CDR3 coding DNA: TGTGCCAGTACGGGGTATGGGGCCAACGTCCTGACTTTC. It encodes CASTGYGANVLTF.